Ten or more counts support the clone carrying this T cell receptor (beta chain). Its antigen remains unknown. TCRdb redid the calling of the 5' RACE reads with MiXCR, one entry per CDR3 protein. The sample holds roughly 20,000 distinct CDR3 sequences, under 3.5% seen once. This record comes from a study of spatial heterogeneity in lung cancer. The wider study: Detected sequences consistently included more beta-chain ones than alpha-chain ones. A strong correlation was found between TCR transcript counts in tumor regions and a T cell module score derived from matched bulk RNA-seq.

The study, taken as a whole, reports: The study found that expanded intratumoral alpha and beta TCR counts tracked tumor mutation counts.

The CDR3 runs to 15 residues. Germline CDR1 reads SGHRS; CDR2 reads YFSETQ. V trimming: 0 bases; J trimming: 4 bases; junction bases outside the gene matches: 5. Time point denoted: sample taken at primary tumor resection. This specimen was lung tumor tissue, taken at surgery. The rearrangement uses TRBV5-1 and TRBJ2-7; TRBD1 aligns across 9 bases. The source is a male donor with early-stage non-small cell lung cancer. The CDR3 is CASSLDWTGDYEQYF. The CDR3 region has the DNA TGCGCCAGCAGCTTGGATTGGACAGGGGATTACGAGCAGTACTTC. Full variable domain (remainder filled in from reference TRBV5-1 and TRBJ2-7): KAGVTQTPRYLIKTRGQQVTLSCSPISGHRSVSWYQQTPGQGLQFLFEYFSETQRNKGNFPGRFSGRQFSNSRSEMNVSTLELGDSALYLCASSLDWTGDYEQYFGPGTRLTVT.